Detailed here is one T cell receptor (beta chain). Antigen unknown. The data derive from a study of shared clonotypes between healthy human individuals. Assay used: immunoSEQ multiplex PCR; TCRdb lists only in-frame clones, some missing. The repertoire holds 550,000 to 800,000 clones, with 90% as singletons. Overall study results and limits: Naive subsets, compared against memory subsets, generally had larger estimated richness values. Roughly 4.6% of naive CD4 clonotypes were common to four donors.

The CDR3 extends over 16 amino acids. V dropped 4 bases and J dropped 0; count of bases not matched to a gene: 9. The sequencing sample was made of memory CD8+ T cells from PBMCs. Subset reported: CD45RO+ cells pooled with CCR7-negative TemRA cells. This rearrangement joins TRBV23-1 to TRBJ2-7; 7 bases map to TRBD1. TRBV23-1 counts as an open reading frame of uncertain function. The origin of this receptor is a man younger than 35 in good health. Some clones in this sample may be carry-over from other donors' samples. The CDR3 bases are TGCGCCAGCAGTCGAACGAGGGGACAGAACTCCTACGAGCAGTACTTC. As protein: CASSRTRGQNSYEQYF.